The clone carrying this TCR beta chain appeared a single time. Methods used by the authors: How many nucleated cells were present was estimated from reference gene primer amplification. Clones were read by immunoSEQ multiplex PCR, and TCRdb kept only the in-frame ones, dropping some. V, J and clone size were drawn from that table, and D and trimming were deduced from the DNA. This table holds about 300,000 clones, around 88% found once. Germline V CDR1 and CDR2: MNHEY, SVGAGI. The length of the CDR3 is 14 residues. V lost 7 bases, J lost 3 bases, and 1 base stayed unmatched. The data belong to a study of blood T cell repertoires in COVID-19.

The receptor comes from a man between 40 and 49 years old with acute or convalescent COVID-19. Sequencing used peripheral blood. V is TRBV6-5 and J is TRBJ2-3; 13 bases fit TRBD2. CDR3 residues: CASMTSGGTDTQYF. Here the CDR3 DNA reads TGTGCCAGCATGACTAGCGGGGGGACAGATACGCAGTATTTT.